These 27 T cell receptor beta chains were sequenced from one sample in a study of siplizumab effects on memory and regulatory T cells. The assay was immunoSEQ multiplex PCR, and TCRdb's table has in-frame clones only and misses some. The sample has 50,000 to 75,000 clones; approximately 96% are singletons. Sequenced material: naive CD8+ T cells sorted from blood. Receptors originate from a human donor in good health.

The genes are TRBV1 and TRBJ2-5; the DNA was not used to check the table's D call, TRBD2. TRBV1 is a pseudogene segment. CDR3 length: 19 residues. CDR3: CTSSQARTSGGFGQETQYF. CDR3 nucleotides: TGCACCAGCAGCCAAGCTAGAACTAGCGGGGGTTTTGGACAAGAGACCCAGTACTTC.

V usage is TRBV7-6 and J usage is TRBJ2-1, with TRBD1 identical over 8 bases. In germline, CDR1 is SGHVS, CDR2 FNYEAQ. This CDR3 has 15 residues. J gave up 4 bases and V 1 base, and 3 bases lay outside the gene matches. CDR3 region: CASSLGTGFYNEQFF. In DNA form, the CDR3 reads TGTGCCAGCAGCTTAGGGACAGGGTTTTACAATGAGCAGTTCTTC.

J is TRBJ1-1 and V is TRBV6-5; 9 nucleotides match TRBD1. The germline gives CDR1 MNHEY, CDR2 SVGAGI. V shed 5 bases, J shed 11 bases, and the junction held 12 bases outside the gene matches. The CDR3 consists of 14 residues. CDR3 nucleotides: TGTGCCAGCAGTCCAACCCCGACAGGGGGTACGGCTTTCTTT. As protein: CASSPTPTGGTAFF.

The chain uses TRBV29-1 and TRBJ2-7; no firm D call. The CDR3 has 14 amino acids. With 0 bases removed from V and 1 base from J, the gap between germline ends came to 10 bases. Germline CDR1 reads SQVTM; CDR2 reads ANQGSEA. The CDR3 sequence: CSVEDSLESYEQYF. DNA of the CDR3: TGCAGCGTTGAAGACAGCCTGGAATCCTACGAGCAGTACTTC.

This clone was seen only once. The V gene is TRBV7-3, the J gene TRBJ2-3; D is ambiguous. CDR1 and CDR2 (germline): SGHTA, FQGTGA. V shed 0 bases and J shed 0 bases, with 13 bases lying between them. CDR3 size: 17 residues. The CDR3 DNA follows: TGTGCCAGCAGCTTAACGTTCGCTATGGGGAGCACAGATACGCAGTATTTT. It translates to CASSLTFAMGSTDTQYF.

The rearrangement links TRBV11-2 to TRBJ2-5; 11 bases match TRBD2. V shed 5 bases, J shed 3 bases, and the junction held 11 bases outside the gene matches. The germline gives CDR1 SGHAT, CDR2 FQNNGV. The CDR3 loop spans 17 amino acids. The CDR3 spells CASSPGFKGLAEETQYF. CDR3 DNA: TGTGCCAGCAGCCCAGGCTTTAAGGGACTAGCGGAAGAGACCCAGTACTTC.

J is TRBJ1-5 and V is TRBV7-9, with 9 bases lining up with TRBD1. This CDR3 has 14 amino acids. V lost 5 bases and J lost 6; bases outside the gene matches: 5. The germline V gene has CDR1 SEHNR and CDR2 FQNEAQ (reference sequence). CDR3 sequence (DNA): TGTGCCAGCAGCCTTGACAGGGGGAGTCAGCCCCAGCATTTT. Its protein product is CASSLDRGSQPQHF.

CDR3 in amino acids: CASKEEIANEKLFF. Here the CDR3 DNA reads TGTGCCAGCAAAGAGGAGATAGCTAATGAAAAACTGTTTTTT. The chain links TRBV6-1 to TRBJ1-4; D call uncertain. V was pared by 7 bases and J by 3 bases, with 12 bases between. The CDR3 has 14 residues. Germline CDR1 MNHNS, CDR2 SASEGT.

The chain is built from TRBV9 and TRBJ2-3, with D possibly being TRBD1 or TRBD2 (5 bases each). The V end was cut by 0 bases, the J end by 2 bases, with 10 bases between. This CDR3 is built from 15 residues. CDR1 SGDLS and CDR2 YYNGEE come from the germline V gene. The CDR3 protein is CASSVAGPTTDTQYF. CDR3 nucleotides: TGTGCCAGCAGCGTAGCGGGGCCCACCACAGATACGCAGTATTTT. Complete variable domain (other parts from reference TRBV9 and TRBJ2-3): DSGVTQTPKHLITATGQRVTLRCSPRSGDLSVYWYQQSLDQGLQFLIQYYNGEERAKGNILERFSAQQFPDLHSELNLSSLELGDSALYFCASSVAGPTTDTQYFGPGTRLTVL.

CDR3 sequence reads: CASSSRDSYEQYF. As DNA, the CDR3 is TGTGCCAGCAGTTCCCGGGACAGCTACGAGCAGTACTTC. The chain is built from TRBV6-5 and TRBJ2-7, with TRBD1 identical over 7 bases. This CDR3 is 13 amino acids long. Germline V CDR1 and CDR2: MNHEY, SVGAGI. V shed 4 bases and J 3 bases; nucleotides not matched to a gene: 3.

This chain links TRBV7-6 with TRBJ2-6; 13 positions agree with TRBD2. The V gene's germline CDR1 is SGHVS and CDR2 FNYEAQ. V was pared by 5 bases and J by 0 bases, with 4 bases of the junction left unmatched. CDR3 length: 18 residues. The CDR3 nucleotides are TGTGCCAGCAGCCAACTAGCGGGGGGGATCTCTGGGGCCAACGTCCTGACTTTC. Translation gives CASSQLAGGISGANVLTF.

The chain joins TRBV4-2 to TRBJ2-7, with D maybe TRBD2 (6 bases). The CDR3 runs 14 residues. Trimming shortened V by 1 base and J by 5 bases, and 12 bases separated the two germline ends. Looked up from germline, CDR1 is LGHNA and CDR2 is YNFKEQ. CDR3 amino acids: CASSQVVGGNEQYF. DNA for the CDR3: TGTGCCAGCAGCCAAGTTGTTGGAGGGAACGAGCAGTACTTC.

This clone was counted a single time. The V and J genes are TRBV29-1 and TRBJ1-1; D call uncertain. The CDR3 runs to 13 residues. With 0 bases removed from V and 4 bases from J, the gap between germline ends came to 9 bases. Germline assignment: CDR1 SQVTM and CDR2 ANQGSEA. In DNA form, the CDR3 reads TGCAGCGTTGAAGACCCCCGAGGCACTGAAGCTTTCTTT. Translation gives CSVEDPRGTEAFF.

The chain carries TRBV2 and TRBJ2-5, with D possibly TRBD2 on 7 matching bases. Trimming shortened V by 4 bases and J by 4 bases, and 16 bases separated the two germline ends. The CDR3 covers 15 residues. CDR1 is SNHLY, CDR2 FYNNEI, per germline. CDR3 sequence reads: CASSVGGGIGETQYF. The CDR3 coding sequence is TGTGCCAGCAGTGTAGGGGGGGGCATAGGAGAGACCCAGTACTTC.

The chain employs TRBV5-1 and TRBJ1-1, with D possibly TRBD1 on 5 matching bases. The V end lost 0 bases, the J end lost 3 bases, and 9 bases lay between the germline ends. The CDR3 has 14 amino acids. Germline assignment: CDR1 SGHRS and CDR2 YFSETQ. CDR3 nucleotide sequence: TGCGCCAGCAGCTTGGACGGGGGGTACACTGAAGCTTTCTTT. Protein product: CASSLDGGYTEAFF.

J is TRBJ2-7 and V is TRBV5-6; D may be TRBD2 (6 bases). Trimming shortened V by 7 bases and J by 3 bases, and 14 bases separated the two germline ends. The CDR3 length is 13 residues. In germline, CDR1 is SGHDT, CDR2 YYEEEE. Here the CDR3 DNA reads TGTGCCAGCGGGGACGGGGGATACTACGAGCAGTACTTC. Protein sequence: CASGDGGYYEQYF.

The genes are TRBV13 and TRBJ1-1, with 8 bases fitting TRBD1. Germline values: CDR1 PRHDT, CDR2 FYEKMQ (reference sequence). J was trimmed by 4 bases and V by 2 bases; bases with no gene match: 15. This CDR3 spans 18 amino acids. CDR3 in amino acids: CASSLIQGVNLRGTEAFF. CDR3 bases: TGTGCCAGCAGCTTAATACAGGGGGTTAATCTCCGGGGCACTGAAGCTTTCTTT.

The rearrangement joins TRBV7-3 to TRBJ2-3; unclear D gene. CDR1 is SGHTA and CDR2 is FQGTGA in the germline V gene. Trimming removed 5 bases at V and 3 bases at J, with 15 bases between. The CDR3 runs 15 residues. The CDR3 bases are TGTGCCAGCAGCCCGCTACCAGTAGGAACAGATACGCAGTATTTT. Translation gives CASSPLPVGTDTQYF.

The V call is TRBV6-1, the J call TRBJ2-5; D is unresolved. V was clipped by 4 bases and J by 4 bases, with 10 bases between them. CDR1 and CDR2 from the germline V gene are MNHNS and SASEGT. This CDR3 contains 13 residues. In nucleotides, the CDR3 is TGTGCCAGCAGTGCCGTCCCGGGAGAGACCCAGTACTTC. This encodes CASSAVPGETQYF.

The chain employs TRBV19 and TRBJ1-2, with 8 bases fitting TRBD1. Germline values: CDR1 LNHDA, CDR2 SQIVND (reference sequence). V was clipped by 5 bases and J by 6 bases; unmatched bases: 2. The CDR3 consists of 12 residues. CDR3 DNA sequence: TGTGCCAGTAGTTGGGGACAGGATGGCTACACCTTC. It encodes CASSWGQDGYTF. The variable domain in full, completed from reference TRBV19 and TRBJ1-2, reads DGGITQSPKYLFRKEGQNVTLSCEQNLNHDAMYWYRQDPGQGLRLIYYSQIVNDFQKGDIAEGYSVSREKKESFPLTVTSAQKNPTAFYLCASSWGQDGYTFGSGTRLTVV.

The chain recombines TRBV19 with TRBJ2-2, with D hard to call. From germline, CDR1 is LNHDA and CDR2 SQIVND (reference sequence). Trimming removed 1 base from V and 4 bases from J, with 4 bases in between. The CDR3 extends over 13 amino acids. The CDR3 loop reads CASSIASTGELFF. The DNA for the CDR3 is TGTGCCAGTAGTATAGCGAGCACCGGGGAGCTGTTTTTT.

The CDR3 DNA reads TGTGCCATCAGTGAACGGACTCTATCGTACAATGAGCAGTTCTTC. This translates into CAISERTLSYNEQFF. V gene TRBV10-3 combines with J gene TRBJ2-1; a weak D match, TRBD2 (5 bases). The CDR3 loop spans 15 amino acids. From germline, CDR1 is ENHRY and CDR2 SYGVKD. Trimming took 3 bases from V and 4 from J, leaving 13 bases between them.

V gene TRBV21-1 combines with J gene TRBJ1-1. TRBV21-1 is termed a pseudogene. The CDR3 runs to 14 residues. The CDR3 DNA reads TGTGCCAGCAGCAAAATCTGGGGGAGCACTGAAGCTTTCTTT. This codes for CASSKIWGSTEAFF.

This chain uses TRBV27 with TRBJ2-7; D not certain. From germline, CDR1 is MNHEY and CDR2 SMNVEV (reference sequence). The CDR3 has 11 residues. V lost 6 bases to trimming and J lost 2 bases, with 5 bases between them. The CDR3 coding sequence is TGTGCCAGCAGGGGCCCCTACGAGCAGTACTTC. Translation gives CASRGPYEQYF.

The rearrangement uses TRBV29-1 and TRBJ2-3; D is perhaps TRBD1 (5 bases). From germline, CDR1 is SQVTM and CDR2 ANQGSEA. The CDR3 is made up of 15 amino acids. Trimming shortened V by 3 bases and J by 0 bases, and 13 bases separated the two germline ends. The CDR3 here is CSVDGQGSSTDTQYF. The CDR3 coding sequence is TGCAGCGTTGATGGGCAGGGAAGTAGCACAGATACGCAGTATTTT.

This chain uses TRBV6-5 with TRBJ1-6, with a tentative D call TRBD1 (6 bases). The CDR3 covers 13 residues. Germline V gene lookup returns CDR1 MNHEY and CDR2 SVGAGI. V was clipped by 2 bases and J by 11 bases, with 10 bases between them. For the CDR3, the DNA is TGTGCCAGCAGTTACGGACGGGGGCCACCCCTCCACTTT. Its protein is CASSYGRGPPLHF.

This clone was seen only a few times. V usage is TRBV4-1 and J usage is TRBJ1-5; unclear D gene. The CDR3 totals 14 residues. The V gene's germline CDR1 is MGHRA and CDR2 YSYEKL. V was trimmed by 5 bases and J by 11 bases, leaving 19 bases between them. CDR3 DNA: TGCGCCAGCAGCGAGGTAGGAAGTGACGGGACCCAGCATTTT. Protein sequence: CASSEVGSDGTQHF.